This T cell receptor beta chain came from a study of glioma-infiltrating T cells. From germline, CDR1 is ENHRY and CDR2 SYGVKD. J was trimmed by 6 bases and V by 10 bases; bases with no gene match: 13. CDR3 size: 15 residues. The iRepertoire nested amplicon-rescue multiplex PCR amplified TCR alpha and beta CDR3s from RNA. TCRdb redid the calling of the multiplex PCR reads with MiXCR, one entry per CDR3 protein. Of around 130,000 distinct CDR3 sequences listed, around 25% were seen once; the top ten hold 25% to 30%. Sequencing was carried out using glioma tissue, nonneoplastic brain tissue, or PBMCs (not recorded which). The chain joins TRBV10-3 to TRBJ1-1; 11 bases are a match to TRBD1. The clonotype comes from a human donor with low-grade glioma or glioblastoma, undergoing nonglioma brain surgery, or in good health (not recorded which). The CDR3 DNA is TGTGCCACCGCGATCCCGGGACAGGGGGGTTCTGAAGCTTTCTTT. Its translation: CATAIPGQGGSEAFF.